The entry that follows covers one T cell receptor beta chain sequence. Its antigen remains undetermined. No base-level quality is on record; no much larger clone is a single base apart. CDR1 LNHDA and CDR2 SQIVND were looked up in the germline V gene (reference sequence). V gives up 3 bases and J gives up 5 bases, and the segment between their germline ends measures 5 bases. The CDR3, cysteine through phenylalanine, is 12 amino acids long. Left in the record is the CDR3 DNA by itself, 36 bases read in frame from the first base. Collaborating institutions collected whole blood in K2EDTA tubes following their own protocols. Collaborator samples were shipped for TCRbeta analysis as frozen whole blood, isolated PBMCs, or DNA extracted from either sample type. TCRbeta CDR3 regions were amplified from genomic DNA using the immunoSEQ Assay, a bias-controlled multiplex PCR. In the authors' own workflow: The number of nucleated cells in each sample was estimated from the amplification of reference gene primers within the assay. To quantify the absolute abundance of each unique TCRbeta CDR3 rearrangement, sequence reads were collapsed and filtered. For each sample, productive Simpson clonality was calculated as the square root of Simpson's diversity index over productive rearrangements. In its TCRdb copy, this immuneACCESS table keeps in-frame sequences only and misses some clones. Where compared with another copy, unresolved V genes explain less than half of these, and the others have no known cause. Clone size and the V and J calls come from that table; the DNA yielded D and trimming. This sample gives fewer than 110,000 clones in total; over 60% of them show up just once. The ten largest make up 4.3% of the sample.

These data are taken from a study of blood T cell repertoires in COVID-19 (dated by TCRdb to 2020 to 2022). Regarding the research as a whole: Samples covering the acute and convalescent phases of COVID-19 were provided by collaborators in the United States, Italy and Spain. The prospective study material was composed of cDNA or gDNA derived from T cells, B-cell-depleted T cells, or PBMCs. Deeply sampled blood TCRbeta repertoires from subjects exposed to, actively infected with, or recovered from COVID-19 were included in the dataset. The repertoires were made available in a free public database intended to serve as a resource for research on the immune response to SARS-CoV-2. Samples came from the ongoing ImmuneRACE study (first 160 participants) plus 1,254 subjects from 6 global collaborators. The sample metadata nearly always contained a de-identified subject ID, COVID-19 status, age in years and sex. HLA class I and class II types, where available, came from metadata supplied by the sample provider rather than from assay-based typing. Beyond this particular receptor, the publication reports: Clinical and demographic metadata were provided uncurated, with the amount varying by source and participant.

The chain was built from TRBV19 and TRBJ1-5; the D gene is not confidently resolved. The sequence came from a man aged 70-80 years with acute or convalescent COVID-19. Input material: peripheral blood. The CDR3 protein sequence reads: CASSIPYQPQHF. Read as DNA, the sequence is TGTGCCAGTAGTATCCCGTATCAGCCCCAGCATTTT.